One and the same sample provided the 32 T cell receptor beta chains below, sequenced in a study of OX40 agonist ivuxolimab in advanced cancers. Clones were sequenced by immunoSEQ multiplex PCR, and TCRdb holds only the in-frame ones, with some missing. Among tens of thousands of clones, more than 80% were seen once, and the ten largest hold 11%. The sequencing here drew on CD4+ or CD8+ T cells sorted from blood, taken in a trial of the OX40 agonist ivuxolimab. These receptors were obtained from an adult with an advanced solid tumor such as melanoma, head and neck, liver or kidney cancer.

The rearrangement joins TRBV6-1 to TRBJ1-5; D perhaps matches TRBD1 (6 bases). CDR3 size: 14 residues. Trimming shortened V by 7 bases and J by 7 bases, and 17 bases separated the two germline ends. CDR1 and CDR2 (germline): MNHNS, SASEGT. For the CDR3, the DNA is TGTGCCAGCACCACGGGGGGGGCGGGACAGCCCCAGCATTTT. This codes for CASTTGGAGQPQHF.

The chain carries TRBV7-9 and TRBJ1-1; a possible D gene is TRBD1 (5 bases). The V gene's germline CDR1 is SEHNR and CDR2 FQNEAQ (reference sequence). CDR3 length equals 13 residues. The V gene lost 5 bases and the J gene lost 3 bases, with 10 bases spanning the gap. The CDR3 sequence is CASSPGGDTEAFF. CDR3 sequence (DNA): TGTGCCAGCAGCCCCGGGGGAGACACTGAAGCTTTCTTT.

The chain recombines TRBV30 with TRBJ1-2; D is undetermined. The CDR3 sequence is 13 residues long. Germline V gene data show CDR1 as GTSNPN and CDR2 as SVGIG (reference sequence). Trimming shortened V by 3 bases and J by 3 bases, and 11 bases separated the two germline ends. The CDR3, as DNA: TGTGCCTGGAGGTCCGGAGGGCACTATGGCTACACCTTC. This gives the protein CAWRSGGHYGYTF. The whole variable domain, filled in from reference TRBV30 and TRBJ1-2, reads SQTIHQWPATLVQPVGSPLSLECTVEGTSNPNLYWYRQAAGRGLQLLFYSVGIGQISSEVPQNLSASRPQDRQFILSSKKLLLSDSGFYLCAWRSGGHYGYTFGSGTRLTVV.

V and J are TRBV19 and TRBJ2-7, with 11 bases aligning to TRBD2. Per the germline V gene, CDR1 is LNHDA and CDR2 is SQIVND (reference sequence). V gave up 5 bases and J gave up 2 bases; unmatched junction bases: 11. The CDR3 consists of 17 residues. CDR3 DNA: TGTGCCAGTAGTTTACGACTAGCGGGATCCCCAACCTACGAGCAGTACTTC. Protein sequence: CASSLRLAGSPTYEQYF. Based on the CDR3 plus reference TRBV19 and TRBJ2-7, the full variable domain is DGGITQSPKYLFRKEGQNVTLSCEQNLNHDAMYWYRQDPGQGLRLIYYSQIVNDFQKGDIAEGYSVSREKKESFPLTVTSAQKNPTAFYLCASSLRLAGSPTYEQYFGPGTRLTVT.

The J gene is TRBJ1-2, the V gene TRBV9, with D maybe TRBD1 (5 bases). The CDR3 consists of 14 residues. The germline V gene encodes CDR1 SGDLS and CDR2 YYNGEE. Trimming shortened V by 3 bases and J by 4 bases, and 13 bases separated the two germline ends. CDR3 region: CASSDGGGSYGYTF. CDR3 DNA: TGTGCCAGCAGCGACGGGGGAGGGAGCTATGGCTACACCTTC.

V usage is TRBV29-1 and J usage is TRBJ1-4; D ambiguous. CDR3 length: 14 amino acids. The V end lost 4 bases, the J end lost 0 bases, and 9 bases lay between the germline ends. Germline lookup yields CDR1 SQVTM and CDR2 ANQGSEA. The CDR3 nucleotides read TGCAGCGTTGCCGCGACACCAACTAATGAAAAACTGTTTTTT. It specifies CSVAATPTNEKLFF.

The rearrangement joins TRBV14 to TRBJ2-1; the match to TRBD2 covers 7 bases. CDR3 length: 13 residues. With 5 bases clipped from V and 9 bases from J, the junction kept 7 bases outside the gene matches. Germline V CDR1 and CDR2: SGHDN, FVKESK. CDR3 DNA sequence: TGTGCCAGCAGCGCGACTAGCTTTACTGAGCAGTTCTTC. It is translated as CASSATSFTEQFF.

This clone was seen more than once but under ten times. The chain joins TRBV27 to TRBJ1-1, with unresolved D. This CDR3 contains 15 residues. Trimming cost V 0 bases and J 0 bases, with 8 bases left between them. Germline values: CDR1 MNHEY, CDR2 SMNVEV (reference sequence). The CDR3 protein is CASSLSRAVNTEAFF. In DNA, the CDR3 is TGTGCCAGCAGTTTATCGAGGGCGGTGAACACTGAAGCTTTCTTT.

The CDR3 reads CASSQDSNQPQHF. The CDR3 DNA follows: TGTGCCAGCAGCCAAGATAGCAATCAGCCCCAGCATTTT. The V call is TRBV5-4, the J call TRBJ1-5; D is uncertain. Deletions cut 4 bases from V and 0 bases from J, with 5 bases between. CDR1 is SGHNT and CDR2 is YYREEE in the germline V gene (reference sequence). This CDR3 has 13 amino acids.

This chain links TRBV29-1 with TRBJ2-1; weak D call: TRBD1 (5 bases). The germline gives CDR1 SQVTM, CDR2 ANQGSEA. V was trimmed by 8 bases and J by 2 bases, leaving 19 bases between them. This CDR3 has 15 amino acids. CDR3: CSLIPWGHAYNEQFF. The CDR3 DNA is TGCAGCCTCATCCCCTGGGGCCATGCCTACAATGAGCAGTTCTTC.

This sequence joins TRBV18 and TRBJ2-7; D uncertain. V lost 6 bases and J 4 bases, leaving 31 bases between the germline ends. The CDR3 contains 19 residues. Germline values: CDR1 KGHSH, CDR2 LQKENI. DNA for the CDR3: TGTGCCAGCTCTGGGCAGTCCCGTAATACCTCAAACTCTAGGTACGAGCAGTACTTC. Amino acids: CASSGQSRNTSNSRYEQYF.

The rearrangement joins TRBV5-6 to TRBJ2-7; unclear D gene. Looked up from germline, CDR1 is SGHDT and CDR2 is YYEEEE. The CDR3 runs 14 residues. With 0 bases removed from V and 2 bases from J, the gap between germline ends came to 9 bases. CDR3: CASSLDGPTYEQYF. The DNA for the CDR3 is TGTGCCAGCAGCTTGGACGGACCAACCTACGAGCAGTACTTC. Combining the CDR3 with reference TRBV5-6 and TRBJ2-7 gives the whole variable domain DAGVTQSPTHLIKTRGQQVTLRCSPKSGHDTVSWYQQALGQGPQFIFQYYEEEERQRGNFPDRFSGHQFPNYSSELNVNALLLGDSALYLCASSLDGPTYEQYFGPGTRLTVT.

The CDR3 here is CASSFGGVAEAFF. CDR3 DNA sequence: TGTGCCAGCAGTTTCGGGGGGGTCGCTGAAGCTTTCTTT. V is TRBV28 and J is TRBJ1-1; TRBD1 is a possible D gene (5 bases). CDR1 MDHEN and CDR2 SYDVKM come from the germline V gene. With 3 bases removed from V and 6 bases from J, the gap between germline ends came to 11 bases. This CDR3 is 13 amino acids long.

The rearrangement uses TRBV29-1 and TRBJ1-4, with TRBD1 matching over 7 bases. V dropped 3 bases and J dropped 8; count of bases not matched to a gene: 6. CDR3 size: 13 residues. Germline CDR1 and CDR2: SQVTM and ANQGSEA. The CDR3 loop reads CSVERTGGEKLFF. Here the CDR3 DNA reads TGCAGCGTTGAGCGGACAGGCGGAGAAAAACTGTTTTTT.

This chain connects TRBV6-6 to TRBJ1-1; the D is unclear. Germline CDR1 and CDR2: MNHNY and SVGAGI (reference sequence). Trimming stripped 2 bases from V and 4 bases from J, with 14 bases between. The CDR3 contains 15 residues. In nucleotides, the CDR3 is TGTGCCAGCAGTTACCGAGAGGGATTGCCCACTGAAGCTTTCTTT. Its translation: CASSYREGLPTEAFF.

The chain combines TRBV4-2 with TRBJ2-1; TRBD2 aligns across 12 bases. The germline CDR1 and CDR2 sequences are LGHNA and YNFKEQ. The trim removed 0 bases at V and 7 bases at J, leaving 7 bases unmatched. The CDR3 loop spans 17 amino acids. The CDR3 region is CASSQDPSGGALNEQFF. The DNA for the CDR3 is TGTGCCAGCAGCCAAGATCCTAGCGGGGGGGCTTTAAATGAGCAGTTCTTC.

The CDR3 here is CATSQGPSTDTQYF. The CDR3 DNA reads TGTGCCACCTCGCAGGGTCCGAGCACAGATACGCAGTATTTT. The V gene is TRBV15, the J gene TRBJ2-3, with D perhaps TRBD1 (5 bases). Trimming took off 8 bases at V and 0 bases at J, with 12 bases between the two ends. The CDR3 consists of 14 residues. Germline V gene lookup returns CDR1 LNHNV and CDR2 YYDKDF (reference sequence). Drawing the rest from reference TRBV15 and TRBJ2-3, the complete variable domain is DAMVIQNPRYQVTQFGKPVTLSCSQTLNHNVMYWYQQKSSQAPKLLFHYYDKDFNNEADTPDNFQSRRPNTSFCFLDIRSPGLGDTAMYLCATSQGPSTDTQYFGPGTRLTVL.

This chain uses TRBV6-1 with TRBJ2-2; TRBD1 agrees at 7 bases. The germline gives CDR1 MNHNS, CDR2 SASEGT. V was pared by 6 bases and J by 4 bases, with 8 bases of the junction left unmatched. This CDR3 contains 15 residues. CDR3 loop: CASRQTGVFTGELFF. Written as DNA, the CDR3 is TGTGCCAGCAGACAAACAGGGGTATTCACCGGGGAGCTGTTTTTT.

The chain uses TRBV19 and TRBJ1-5, with 11 bases identical to TRBD1. CDR1 and CDR2 (germline): LNHDA, SQIVND (reference sequence). There are 14 residues in the CDR3. With V trimmed by 6 bases and J by 7 bases, 5 bases remained unmatched. CDR3 sequence reads: CASRGQGDGQPQHF. The CDR3 DNA is TGTGCCAGTAGGGGACAGGGGGATGGACAGCCCCAGCATTTT. Full variable domain (rest looked up from reference TRBV19 and TRBJ1-5): DGGITQSPKYLFRKEGQNVTLSCEQNLNHDAMYWYRQDPGQGLRLIYYSQIVNDFQKGDIAEGYSVSREKKESFPLTVTSAQKNPTAFYLCASRGQGDGQPQHFGDGTRLSIL.

This chain connects TRBV4-2 to TRBJ2-1, with a possible D match to TRBD1 (6 bases). The CDR3 sequence is 13 residues long. V was trimmed by 5 bases and J by 10 bases, leaving 15 bases between them. Per the germline V gene, CDR1 is LGHNA and CDR2 is YNFKEQ. CDR3 nucleotides: TGTGCCAGCAGCGACAGGATAATTCGGGAGCAGTTCTTC. The encoded protein is CASSDRIIREQFF.

The chain recombines TRBV6-1 with TRBJ2-2, with D perhaps matching TRBD1 (7 bases). The CDR3 runs to 14 residues. The germline CDR1 and CDR2 sequences are MNHNS and SASEGT. V was cut by 4 bases and J by 7 bases, with 13 bases left in between. The CDR3 reads CASSVGRGVGELFF. The CDR3 DNA sequence: TGTGCCAGCAGTGTGGGCAGGGGGGTCGGGGAGCTGTTTTTT.

This clone has just one count. The rearrangement uses TRBV10-3 and TRBJ2-6; D might be TRBD1 (5 bases). Trimming took 2 bases from V and 1 from J, leaving 9 bases between them. This CDR3 has 16 residues. Germline V CDR1 and CDR2: ENHRY, SYGVKD. CDR3 amino acids: CAISEPRVSGANVLTF. CDR3 DNA: TGTGCCATCAGTGAGCCCAGGGTGTCTGGGGCCAACGTCCTGACTTTC.

The J gene is TRBJ2-7, the V gene TRBV14; TRBD2 might be the D (7 bases). Trimming pared 4 bases from V and 2 bases from J, leaving 21 bases between. The V gene's germline CDR1 is SGHDN and CDR2 FVKESK. The CDR3 spans 17 residues. This CDR3 is CASSLRGGVRHAYEQYF. In DNA form, the CDR3 reads TGTGCCAGCAGCCTTCGAGGGGGGGTCCGCCACGCCTACGAGCAGTACTTC.

The gene calls are TRBV18 and TRBJ1-1; D remains ambiguous. The germline V gene encodes CDR1 KGHSH and CDR2 LQKENI. The CDR3 has 15 amino acids. Between the trimmed V and J ends, which lost 3 bases and 4 bases, there was a span of 15 bases. The CDR3 protein is CASSPSNPVGTEAFF. The CDR3 nucleotides read TGTGCCAGCTCACCCTCGAATCCGGTGGGCACTGAAGCTTTCTTT.

The rearrangement joins TRBV2 to TRBJ2-5, with D perhaps assigned TRBD1 or TRBD2 (5 bases each). Germline CDR1 reads SNHLY; CDR2 reads FYNNEI. V shed 7 bases and J shed 0 bases, with 12 bases lying between them. The CDR3 is 14 amino acids. The CDR3 nucleotides are TGTGCCAGCATTCGGGACGGCTACCAAGAGACCCAGTACTTC. Translating it yields CASIRDGYQETQYF. The full variable domain, with the rest looked up from reference TRBV2 and TRBJ2-5, is EPEVTQTPSHQVTQMGQEVILRCVPISNHLYFYWYRQILGQKVEFLVSFYNNEISEKSEIFDDQFSVERPDGSNFTLKIRSTKLEDSAMYFCASIRDGYQETQYFGPGTRLLVL.

The V gene is TRBV5-1, the J gene TRBJ2-5; tentative D call: TRBD2 (6 bases). The germline V gene has CDR1 SGHRS and CDR2 YFSETQ. The ends were cut back, 3 bases at V and 0 bases at J, with 12 bases in the middle. CDR3 length: 15 amino acids. DNA of the CDR3: TGCGCCAGCAGCTCCGGTGGGGGGAACCAAGAGACCCAGTACTTC. Translation: CASSSGGGNQETQYF.

CDR3 amino acids: CASSTFGDRGGAAFF. The CDR3 bases are TGTGCCAGTAGTACATTCGGGGACAGGGGAGGAGCCGCTTTCTTT. The V gene is TRBV19, the J gene TRBJ1-1; 10 bases fit TRBD1. The CDR3 has 15 amino acids. Trimming at V came to 4 bases and at J to 11 bases, leaving 13 bases not matched to a gene. Germline assignment: CDR1 LNHDA and CDR2 SQIVND (reference sequence).

The CDR3 nucleotides read TGTGCCAGCAGTGACCAGGGACAGCTCCCAAGGCCCCAGCATTTT. It codes for CASSDQGQLPRPQHF. The rearrangement joins TRBV28 to TRBJ1-5; 7 nucleotides align to TRBD1. The CDR3 runs to 15 residues. V gave up 5 bases and J gave up 9 bases; unmatched junction bases: 13. Germline CDR1 reads MDHEN; CDR2 reads SYDVKM.

The chain has TRBV28 and TRBJ2-5, with 8 nucleotides matching TRBD1. CDR1 and CDR2 from the germline V gene are MDHEN and SYDVKM. Trimming at V came to 5 bases and at J to 1 base, leaving 6 bases not matched to a gene. The length of the CDR3 is 15 residues. The CDR3 DNA follows: TGTGCCAGCAGTACCGGAGGACAGGGCCAAGAGACCCAGTACTTC. This translates into CASSTGGQGQETQYF.

The rearrangement links TRBV27 to TRBJ2-7, with 8 bases lining up with TRBD1. The CDR3 loop spans 15 amino acids. CDR1 MNHEY and CDR2 SMNVEV come from the germline V gene (reference sequence). With 2 bases clipped from V and 2 bases from J, the junction kept 5 bases outside the gene matches. In DNA, the CDR3 is TGTGCCAGCAGTTTACGCAGGGGGCCCCCCTACGAGCAGTACTTC. Its protein product is CASSLRRGPPYEQYF.

This clone has a single count. This chain uses TRBV11-3 with TRBJ2-5; TRBD2 matches at 10 bases. Per the germline V gene, CDR1 is SGHNT and CDR2 is YENEEA. CDR3 length equals 15 residues. After removal of 0 bases from V and 5 bases from J, the junction contained 3 bases not matched to a gene. The CDR3 region has the DNA TGTGCCAGCAGCTTAGACGGGACTAGCGCGGAGACCCAGTACTTC. The encoded protein is CASSLDGTSAETQYF.

The CDR3 protein is CASSLDWGSYEQYF. CDR3 bases: TGTGCCAGCAGCTTGGATTGGGGATCCTACGAGCAGTACTTC. The chain joins TRBV5-5 to TRBJ2-7; no definite D call. The germline gives CDR1 SGHKS, CDR2 YYEKEE (reference sequence). Trimming left V 0 bases short and J 1 base short, with 8 bases between. The CDR3 loop spans 14 amino acids.